These 9 T cell receptor beta chains originate from one sample sequenced in a study of Tregs in tolerant kidney transplant recipients. Clones were read by immunoSEQ multiplex PCR, and TCRdb kept only the in-frame ones, dropping some. In all, the sample yields roughly 48,000 clones. Sequencing used CD4+ T cells from blood, obtained before the transplant. These receptors were taken from a human donor who received a combined kidney and bone marrow transplant.

A note on this clone: The read halts 3 residues ahead of the CDR3 end, with the missing end drawn from the germline J gene. The chain uses TRBV6-2 or TRBV6-3 and TRBJ1-5, with 8 bases matching TRBD1. The CDR3 consists of 15 residues. Germline CDR1 is MNHEY and CDR2 is SVGEGT. J gave up 6 bases and V 2 bases, and 6 bases lay outside the gene matches. CDR3 sequence: CASSYQQGEGQPQHF. The sequenced part of the CDR3 DNA is TGTGCCAGCAGTTACCAACAGGGGGAGGGTCAGCCC.

About this clone itself: The CDR3 end lies 3 residues beyond the end of the read and is filled in from the germline J gene. The genes are TRBV19 and TRBJ2-2; 9 nucleotides align to TRBD1. With V trimmed by 10 bases and J by 6 bases, 12 bases remained unmatched. This CDR3 is 15 amino acids long. Germline lookup yields CDR1 LNHDA and CDR2 SQIVND (reference sequence). CDR3 DNA (partial): TGTGCCACCTACACGGGACAGGGCTGGGCCGGGGAG. Amino acids: CATYTGQGWAGE. The complete CDR3 reads CATYTGQGWAGELFF.

As concerns this clone: The read halts 3 residues ahead of the CDR3 end, with the missing end drawn from the germline J gene. The chain employs TRBV5-1 and TRBJ2-5; weak D call: TRBD2 (6 bases). The V end lost 1 base, the J end lost 2 bases, and 9 bases lay between the germline ends. Germline CDR1 SGHRS, CDR2 YFSETQ. The CDR3 loop spans 14 amino acids. This chain's CDR3 is CASSLWGEQETQYF. Partial CDR3 DNA: TGCGCCAGCAGCTTGTGGGGGGAGCAAGAGACC.

As to this clone: The read ends 3 residues before the CDR3 terminus; that terminus is restored from the germline J gene. This chain links TRBV30 with TRBJ2-2; maybe TRBD2 (6 bases). CDR1 is GTSNPN and CDR2 is SVGIG in the germline V gene (reference sequence). Trimming took 8 bases from V and 0 from J, leaving 10 bases between them. There are 13 residues in the CDR3. CDR3 sequence: CARRGANTGELFF. The DNA read from the CDR3 is TGTGCCCGGCGCGGGGCGAACACCGGGGAG. Complete variable domain (other parts from reference TRBV30 and TRBJ2-2): SQTIHQWPATLVQPVGSPLSLECTVEGTSNPNLYWYRQAAGRGLQLLFYSVGIGQISSEVPQNLSASRPQDRQFILSSKKLLLSDSGFYLCARRGANTGELFFGEGSRLTVL.

Incomplete CDR3 DNA: TGTGCCAGCTCACCAATCGCCCTAGCGCTCGGGCAGGCAGATACG. This translates into CASSPIALALGQADT. The whole CDR3 is CASSPIALALGQADTQYF. This chain joins TRBV18 and TRBJ2-3; tentatively, D is TRBD2 (6 bases). The CDR3 is cut off 3 residues early in the read; its end comes from the germline J gene. The CDR3 is 18 residues long. V was trimmed by 2 bases and J by 4 bases, leaving 22 bases between them. CDR1 and CDR2 (germline): KGHSH, LQKENI.

Concerning this clone: From the germline J gene comes the end of the CDR3, since the read stops 3 residues before it. This chain connects TRBV6-2 or TRBV6-3 to TRBJ2-7; 7 nucleotides line up with TRBD1. V gave up 6 bases and J gave up 0 bases; unmatched junction bases: 5. Germline V gene data show CDR1 as MNHEY and CDR2 as SVGEGT. The CDR3 length is 14 residues. CDR3 residues: CASSLTGRSYEQYF. The DNA read from the CDR3 is TGTGCCAGCAGCCTGACAGGGCGCTCCTACGAG.

Details on this clone: The read gets to within 3 residues of the CDR3 end, and the germline J gene fills in the rest. The V gene is TRBV5-1, the J gene TRBJ2-5; no firm D call. This CDR3 has 16 residues. Per germline, CDR1 SGHRS and CDR2 YFSETQ. V was shortened by 0 bases and J by 1 base, with 13 bases between the two germline ends. CDR3 DNA, as far as it was read: TGCGCCAGCAGCTTGGCGGTTGGGCTCCGCCAAGAGACC. Translated: CASSLAVGLRQET. The entire CDR3 protein reads CASSLAVGLRQETQYF. The full variable domain, completed using reference TRBV5-1 and TRBJ2-5, is KAGVTQTPRYLIKTRGQQVTLSCSPISGHRSVSWYQQTPGQGLQFLFEYFSETQRNKGNFPGRFSGRQFSNSRSEMNVSTLELGDSALYLCASSLAVGLRQETQYFGPGTRLLVL.

Note on this clone: The sequence runs out 3 residues before the end of the CDR3; the remainder is reconstructed from the germline J gene. The rearrangement uses TRBV18 and TRBJ2-3, with 7 bases lining up with TRBD2. This CDR3 comprises 14 residues. Germline lookup yields CDR1 KGHSH and CDR2 LQKENI. J gave up 4 bases and V 3 bases, and 4 bases lay outside the gene matches. CDR3 sequence reads: CASSPRRESDTQYF. The part of the CDR3 DNA that was read is TGTGCCAGCTCACCTAGGCGGGAGTCAGATACG.

With regard to this clone: The read is 3 residues too short to cover the CDR3 end, so that end is filled in from the germline J gene. The chain carries TRBV10-3 and TRBJ2-3, with D unresolved. The CDR3 length is 14 residues. V lost 6 bases and J lost 0, with 10 bases in between. CDR1 ENHRY and CDR2 SYGVKD come from the germline V gene. The CDR3 DNA, read in part, is TGTGCCATCAGACATACCGATAGCACAGATACG. Encoded protein: CAIRHTDSTDT. The CDR3 reads in full as CAIRHTDSTDTQYF.